A selection of T cell receptor beta chains follows, all from one sample in a study of blood T cell repertoires in COVID-19. Clones were sequenced by immunoSEQ multiplex PCR, and TCRdb holds only the in-frame ones, with some missing. The table records 40,000 to 50,000 clones, about 82% of them present only once. Input material: peripheral blood. These receptor sequences come from a man between 65 and 85 years old with acute or convalescent COVID-19. The CDR3 runs from the conserved cysteine through the conserved F or W. The order of the fields is V gene, CDR3 length, CDR3 protein.

V gene: TRBV21-1
CDR3 length: 19
CDR3 protein: CASSKDDRGLSGRVNEQYF

V gene: TRBV6-5
CDR3 length: 15
CDR3 protein: CASSTRGRLDTEAFF

V gene: TRBV2
CDR3 length: 15
CDR3 protein: CASHGVAGNQETQYF

V gene: TRBV27
CDR3 length: 13
CDR3 protein: CASSLQGGLVAFF

V gene: TRBV7-2
CDR3 length: 16
CDR3 protein: CASSLRLAGGPDTQYF

V gene: TRBV7-9
CDR3 length: 14
CDR3 protein: CASSLDVEGEKLFF

V gene: TRBV19
CDR3 length: 12
CDR3 protein: CASRGGNQPQHF

V gene: TRBV30
CDR3 length: 16
CDR3 protein: CAWSRGTTSGSGEQFF

V gene: TRBV6-1
CDR3 length: 17
CDR3 protein: CASSEPGLAGGTGELFF

V gene: TRBV19
CDR3 length: 13
CDR3 protein: CASSMPGGYGYTF

V gene: TRBV7-2
CDR3 length: 14
CDR3 protein: CASSLDGRRKTQYF

V gene: TRBV5-6
CDR3 length: 15
CDR3 protein: CASSLIIRDQETQYF

V gene: TRBV5-1
CDR3 length: 18
CDR3 protein: CASSPYPGYRGSNQPQHF

V gene: TRBV6-5
CDR3 length: 14
CDR3 protein: CASSYSGSNYGYTF

V gene: TRBV7-2
CDR3 length: 15
CDR3 protein: CASSLVAFGNQPQHF

V gene: TRBV12-3/TRBV12-4
CDR3 length: 13
CDR3 protein: CASSLSGITEAFF

V gene: TRBV4-3
CDR3 length: 17
CDR3 protein: CASSQDVAAADNSPLHF

V gene: TRBV19
CDR3 length: 14
CDR3 protein: CASRGQGVGTEAFF

V gene: TRBV28
CDR3 length: 19
CDR3 protein: CASSLGQGLAPSWYNEQFF

V gene: TRBV30
CDR3 length: 16
CDR3 protein: CAWSVPVSGGSNEQFF

V gene: TRBV11-2
CDR3 length: 15
CDR3 protein: CASSSSLAGGNEQFF

V gene: TRBV5-5
CDR3 length: 14
CDR3 protein: CASSSWTRTDTQYF

V gene: TRBV27
CDR3 length: 16
CDR3 protein: CASSLSVGGNNYGYTF

V gene: TRBV5-1
CDR3 length: 16
CDR3 protein: CASSPPGLAGGGEQFF

V gene: TRBV12-3/TRBV12-4
CDR3 length: 13
CDR3 protein: CASSLASNNEQYF

V gene: TRBV18
CDR3 length: 14
CDR3 protein: CASSTFGRAYEQYF

V gene: TRBV18
CDR3 length: 17
CDR3 protein: CASSPTAGRGGAGELFF

V gene: TRBV28
CDR3 length: 15
CDR3 protein: CASSLGPGSSTEAFF

V gene: TRBV4-2
CDR3 length: 16
CDR3 protein: CASSQSPATAYRPQHF

V gene: TRBV5-1
CDR3 length: 15
CDR3 protein: CASTPMGLDHNEQFF

V gene: TRBV20-1
CDR3 length: 12
CDR3 protein: CSASAAGRQTAF

V gene: TRBV23-1
CDR3 length: 16
CDR3 protein: CASSQSKGRGRTEAFF

V gene: TRBV7-2
CDR3 length: 17
CDR3 protein: CASSLLGSSTSTDTQYF

V gene: TRBV7-3
CDR3 length: 14
CDR3 protein: CASSLDGGTTGQYF

V gene: TRBV11-2
CDR3 length: 15
CDR3 protein: CASSFTAGETYEQYF

V gene: TRBV28
CDR3 length: 12
CDR3 protein: CASRGGVEELFF

V gene: TRBV19
CDR3 length: 13
CDR3 protein: CASSARRGLAIYF

V gene: TRBV7-9
CDR3 length: 13
CDR3 protein: CASSSRGQETQYF

V gene: TRBV5-1
CDR3 length: 14
CDR3 protein: CASSLQAASYEQYF

V gene: TRBV19
CDR3 length: 14
CDR3 protein: CASSMGRGRTEAFF

V gene: TRBV5-1
CDR3 length: 14
CDR3 protein: CASSLDRVNTEAFF

V gene: TRBV6-5
CDR3 length: 14
CDR3 protein: CASSQGQSNQPQHF

V gene: TRBV6-5
CDR3 length: 16
CDR3 protein: CASSYDTGGSGSPLHF

V gene: TRBV18
CDR3 length: 14
CDR3 protein: CASSGQTFDYGYTF

V gene: TRBV18
CDR3 length: 16
CDR3 protein: CASSPFQGEGNTEAFF

V gene: TRBV30
CDR3 length: 16
CDR3 protein: CAWGGQGMMIGETQYF